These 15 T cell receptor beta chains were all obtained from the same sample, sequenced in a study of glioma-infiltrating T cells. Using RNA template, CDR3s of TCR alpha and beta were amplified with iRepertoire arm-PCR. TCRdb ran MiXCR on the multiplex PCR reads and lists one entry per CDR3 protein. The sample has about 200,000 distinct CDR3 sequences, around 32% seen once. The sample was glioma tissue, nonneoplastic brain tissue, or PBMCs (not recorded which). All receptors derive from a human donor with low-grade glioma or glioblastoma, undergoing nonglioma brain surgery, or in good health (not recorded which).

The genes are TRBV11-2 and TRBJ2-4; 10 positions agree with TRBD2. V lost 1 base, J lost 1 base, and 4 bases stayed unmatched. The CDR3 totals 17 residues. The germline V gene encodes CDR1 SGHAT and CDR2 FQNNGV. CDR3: CASSLGASGSAKNIQYF. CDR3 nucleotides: TGTGCCAGCAGCTTAGGAGCTAGCGGGAGTGCCAAAAACATTCAGTACTTC. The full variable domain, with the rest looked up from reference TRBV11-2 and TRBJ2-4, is EAGVAQSPRYKIIEKRQSVAFWCNPISGHATLYWYQQILGQGPKLLIQFQNNGVVDDSQLPKDRFSAERLKGVDSTLKIQPAKLEDSAVYLCASSLGASGSAKNIQYFGAGTRLSVL.

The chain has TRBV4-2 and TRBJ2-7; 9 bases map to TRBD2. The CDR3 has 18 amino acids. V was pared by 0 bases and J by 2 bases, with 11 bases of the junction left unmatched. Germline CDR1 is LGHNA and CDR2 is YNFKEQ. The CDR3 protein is CASSQDATSGSLPYEQYF. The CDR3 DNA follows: TGTGCCAGCAGCCAAGATGCGACTAGCGGATCTCTTCCCTACGAGCAGTACTTC.

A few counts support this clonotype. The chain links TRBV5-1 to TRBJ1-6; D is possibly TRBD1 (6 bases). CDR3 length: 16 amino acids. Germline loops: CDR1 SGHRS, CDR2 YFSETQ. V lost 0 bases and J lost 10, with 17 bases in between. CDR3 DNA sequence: TGCGCCAGCAGCTTGGATCAGGGACAATTCGGCTCACCCCTCCACTTT. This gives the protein CASSLDQGQFGSPLHF.

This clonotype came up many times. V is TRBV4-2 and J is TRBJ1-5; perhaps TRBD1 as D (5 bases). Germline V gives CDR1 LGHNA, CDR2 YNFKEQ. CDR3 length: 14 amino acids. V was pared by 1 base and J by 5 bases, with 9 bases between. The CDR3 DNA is TGTGCCAGCAGCCAAGCGACAGATCATCAGCCCCAGCATTTT. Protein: CASSQATDHQPQHF.

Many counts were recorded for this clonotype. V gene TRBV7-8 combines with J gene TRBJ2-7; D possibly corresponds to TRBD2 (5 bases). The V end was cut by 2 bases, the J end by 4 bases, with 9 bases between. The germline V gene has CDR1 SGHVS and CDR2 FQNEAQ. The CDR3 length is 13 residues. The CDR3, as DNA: TGTGCCAGCAGCTTACAAGAGGGATACGAGCAGTACTTC. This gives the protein CASSLQEGYEQYF.

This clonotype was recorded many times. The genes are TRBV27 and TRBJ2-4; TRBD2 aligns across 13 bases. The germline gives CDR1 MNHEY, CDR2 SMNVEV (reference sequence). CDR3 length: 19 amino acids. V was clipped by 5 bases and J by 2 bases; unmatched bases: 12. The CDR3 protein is CASSLHGLAGVVSKNIQYF. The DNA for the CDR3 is TGTGCCAGCAGTCTACACGGACTAGCGGGGGTGGTATCCAAAAACATTCAGTACTTC.

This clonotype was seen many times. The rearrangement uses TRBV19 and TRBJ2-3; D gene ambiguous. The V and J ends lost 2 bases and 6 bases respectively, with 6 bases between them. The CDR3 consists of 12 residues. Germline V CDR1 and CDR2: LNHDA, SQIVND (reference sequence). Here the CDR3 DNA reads TGTGCCAGTAGTATAACTCGGGATACGCAGTATTTT. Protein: CASSITRDTQYF.

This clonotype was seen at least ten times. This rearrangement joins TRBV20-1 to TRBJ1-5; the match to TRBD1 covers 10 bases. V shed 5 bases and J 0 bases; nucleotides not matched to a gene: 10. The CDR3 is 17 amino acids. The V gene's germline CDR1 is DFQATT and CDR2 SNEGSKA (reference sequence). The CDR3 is CSAFRDRGFPSNQPQHF. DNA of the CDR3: TGCAGTGCTTTCCGGGACAGGGGTTTTCCTAGCAATCAGCCCCAGCATTTT.

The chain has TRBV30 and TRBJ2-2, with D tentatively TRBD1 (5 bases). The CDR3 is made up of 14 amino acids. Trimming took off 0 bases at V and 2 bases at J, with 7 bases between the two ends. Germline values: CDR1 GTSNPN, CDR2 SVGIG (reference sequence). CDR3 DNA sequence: TGTGCCTGGAGTGTAGGGGTCAACACCGGGGAGCTGTTTTTT. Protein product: CAWSVGVNTGELFF.

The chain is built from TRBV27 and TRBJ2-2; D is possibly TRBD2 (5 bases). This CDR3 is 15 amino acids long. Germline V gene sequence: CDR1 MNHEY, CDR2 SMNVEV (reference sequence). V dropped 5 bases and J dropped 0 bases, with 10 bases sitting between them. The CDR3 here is CASSEDGANTGELFF. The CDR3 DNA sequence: TGTGCCAGCAGTGAGGACGGGGCGAACACCGGGGAGCTGTTTTTT.

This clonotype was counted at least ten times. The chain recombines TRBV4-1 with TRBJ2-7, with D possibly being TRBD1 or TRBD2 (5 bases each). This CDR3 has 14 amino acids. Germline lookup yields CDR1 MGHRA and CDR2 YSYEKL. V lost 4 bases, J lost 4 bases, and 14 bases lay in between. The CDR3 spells CASSPPGRGYEQYF. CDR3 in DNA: TGCGCCAGCAGCCCCCCGGGACGCGGATACGAGCAGTACTTC.

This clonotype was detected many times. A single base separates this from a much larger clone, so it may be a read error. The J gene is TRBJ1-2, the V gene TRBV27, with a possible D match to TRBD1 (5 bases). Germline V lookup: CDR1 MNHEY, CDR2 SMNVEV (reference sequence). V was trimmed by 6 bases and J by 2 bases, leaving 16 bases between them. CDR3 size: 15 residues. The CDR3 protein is CASSVGGHPNYGYTF. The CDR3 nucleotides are TGTGCCAGCAGCGTTGGCGGACACCCCAACTATGGCTACACCTTC.

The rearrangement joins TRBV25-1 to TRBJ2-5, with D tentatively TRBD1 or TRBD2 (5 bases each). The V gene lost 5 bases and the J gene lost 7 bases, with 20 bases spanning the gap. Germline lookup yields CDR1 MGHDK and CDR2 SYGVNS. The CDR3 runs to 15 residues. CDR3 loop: CASSSTGTQMGTQYF. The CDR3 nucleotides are TGTGCCAGCAGTTCTACCGGGACCCAGATGGGGACCCAGTACTTC. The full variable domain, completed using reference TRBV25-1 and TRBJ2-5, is EADIYQTPRYLVIGTGKKITLECSQTMGHDKMYWYQQDPGMELHLIHYSYGVNSTEKGDLSSESTVSRIRTEHFPLTLESARPSHTSQYLCASSSTGTQMGTQYFGPGTRLLVL.

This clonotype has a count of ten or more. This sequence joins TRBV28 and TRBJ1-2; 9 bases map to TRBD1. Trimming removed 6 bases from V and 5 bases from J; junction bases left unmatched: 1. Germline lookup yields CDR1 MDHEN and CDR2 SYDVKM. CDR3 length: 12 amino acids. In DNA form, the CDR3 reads TGTGCCAGCAGGACAGGGGGTTATGGCTACACCTTC. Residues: CASRTGGYGYTF.

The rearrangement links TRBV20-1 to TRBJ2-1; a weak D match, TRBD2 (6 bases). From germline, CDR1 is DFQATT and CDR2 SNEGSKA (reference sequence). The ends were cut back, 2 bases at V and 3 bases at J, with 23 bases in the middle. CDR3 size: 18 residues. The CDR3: CSARLVFMDSGLYNEQFF. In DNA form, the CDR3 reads TGCAGTGCTAGATTGGTTTTTATGGATAGCGGCCTCTACAATGAGCAGTTCTTC.